The present entry profiles one T cell receptor beta chain with its context. The data originate from a study of T cell changes during pregnancy in multiple sclerosis. V shed 6 bases and J 0 bases; nucleotides not matched to a gene: 12. The CDR3 extends over 17 amino acids. The table came from immunoSEQ multiplex PCR; TCRdb's copy has only in-frame clones and leaves some out. The sample lists 70,000 to 95,000 clones; roughly 91% were seen once. The sequence was collected from a female donor with multiple sclerosis, enrolled in a pregnancy study. This chain uses TRBV23-1 with TRBJ1-2; 8 positions match TRBD1. TRBV23-1 counts as an open reading frame of uncertain function. This material consisted of peripheral blood, taken in the first trimester of pregnancy. CDR3 region: CASSPRGRPFSNYGYTF. CDR3 in DNA: TGCGCCAGCAGCCCCAGGGGGCGACCCTTTTCTAACTATGGCTACACCTTC.